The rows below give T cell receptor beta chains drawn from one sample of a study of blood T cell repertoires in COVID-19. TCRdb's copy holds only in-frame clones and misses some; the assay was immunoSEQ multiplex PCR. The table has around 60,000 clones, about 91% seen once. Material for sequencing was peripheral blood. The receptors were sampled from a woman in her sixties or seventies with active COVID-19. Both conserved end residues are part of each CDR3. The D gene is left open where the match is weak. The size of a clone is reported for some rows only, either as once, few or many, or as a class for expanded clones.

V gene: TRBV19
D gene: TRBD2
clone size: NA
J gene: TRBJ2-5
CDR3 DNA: TGTGCCAGTAGTATAGGGCGGGGGGGCCAAGAGACCCAGTACTTC
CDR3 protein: CASSIGRGGQETQYF

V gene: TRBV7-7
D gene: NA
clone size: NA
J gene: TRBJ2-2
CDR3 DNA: TGTGCCAGCAGCTTTTCCGAGAGCACCGGGGAGCTGTTTTTT
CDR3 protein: CASSFSESTGELFF

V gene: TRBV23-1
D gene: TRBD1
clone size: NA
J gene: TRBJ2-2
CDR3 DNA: TGCGCCAGCAGTCAATGCACAGGGGGCCGCGGTAAGGCCGGGGAGCTGTTTTTT
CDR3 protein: CASSQCTGGRGKAGELFF

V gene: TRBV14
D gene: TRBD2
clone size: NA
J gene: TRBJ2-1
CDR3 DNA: TGTGCCAGCAGCCAAGGGCCGGCGGGGGACCCCTACAATGAGCAGTTCTTC
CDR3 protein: CASSQGPAGDPYNEQFF

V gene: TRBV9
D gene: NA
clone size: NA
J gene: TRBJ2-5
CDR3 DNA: TGTGCCAGCAGTACCACCCCGGGACTGCAAGAGACCCAGTACTTC
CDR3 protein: CASSTTPGLQETQYF

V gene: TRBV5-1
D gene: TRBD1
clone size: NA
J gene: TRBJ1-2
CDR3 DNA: TGCGCCAGCAGCGCACGGACAGGGGACCCCTATGGCTACACCTTC
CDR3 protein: CASSARTGDPYGYTF

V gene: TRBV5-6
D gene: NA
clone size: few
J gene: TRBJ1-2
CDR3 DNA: TGTGCCAGCTCCCTGGGGGGGAACTATGGCTACACCTTC
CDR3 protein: CASSLGGNYGYTF

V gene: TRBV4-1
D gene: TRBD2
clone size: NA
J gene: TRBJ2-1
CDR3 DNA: TGCGCCAGCAGCCAGCGAAGACTAGCGGGGGGGCTTGAGCAGTTCTTC
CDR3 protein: CASSQRRLAGGLEQFF

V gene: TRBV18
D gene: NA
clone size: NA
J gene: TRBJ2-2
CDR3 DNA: TGTGCCAGCTCACCCTTTGACCTCAGACAGCTGAGAACCACCGGGGAGCTGTTTTTT
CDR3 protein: CASSPFDLRQLRTTGELFF

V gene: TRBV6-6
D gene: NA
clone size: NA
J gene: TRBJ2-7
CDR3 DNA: TGTGCCAGCAGTTACGGGGAGACCTACGAGCAGTACTTC
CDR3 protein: CASSYGETYEQYF

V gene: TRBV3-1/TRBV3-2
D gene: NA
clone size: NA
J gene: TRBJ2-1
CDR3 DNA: TGTGCCAGCAGCCAAGGGGGCGGGCAGTTCTTC
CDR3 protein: CASSQGGGQFF

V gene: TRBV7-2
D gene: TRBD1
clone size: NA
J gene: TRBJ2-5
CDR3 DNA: TGTGCCAGCAGCTCGTGGACAGGGCCCCAAGAGACCCAGTACTTC
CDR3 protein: CASSSWTGPQETQYF

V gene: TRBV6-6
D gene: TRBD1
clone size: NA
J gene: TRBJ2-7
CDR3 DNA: TGTGCCAGCAGCTCATTCCGGGGACAGGCCTACGAGCAGTACTTC
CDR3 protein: CASSSFRGQAYEQYF

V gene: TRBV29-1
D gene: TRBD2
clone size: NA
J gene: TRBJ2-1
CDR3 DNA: TGCAGCGGGGTAACCCAGCGGGGAAACAATGAGCAGTTCTTC
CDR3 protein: CSGVTQRGNNEQFF

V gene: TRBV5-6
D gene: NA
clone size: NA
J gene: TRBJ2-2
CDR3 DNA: TGTGCCAGCAGCCCCCCCCTTTCGAACACCGGGGAGCTGTTTTTT
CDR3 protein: CASSPPLSNTGELFF

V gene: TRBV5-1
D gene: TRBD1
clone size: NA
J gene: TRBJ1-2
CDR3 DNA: TGCGCCAGCAGCTTGGGGGGACAGGAATATGGCTACACCTTC
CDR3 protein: CASSLGGQEYGYTF

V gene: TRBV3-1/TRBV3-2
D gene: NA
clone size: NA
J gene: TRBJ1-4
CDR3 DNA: TGTGCCAGCAGCCCGACAACTCTCGGGAGAGGTGAAAAACTGTTTTTT
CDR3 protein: CASSPTTLGRGEKLFF

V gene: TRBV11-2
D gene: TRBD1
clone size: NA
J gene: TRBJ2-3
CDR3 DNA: TGTGCCAGCAGCTCGATCCGGACAGGGCCTACAGATACGCAGTATTTT
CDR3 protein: CASSSIRTGPTDTQYF

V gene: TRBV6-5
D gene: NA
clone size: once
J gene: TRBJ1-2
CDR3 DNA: TGTGCCAGCAGGGGGCGCGGCTATGGCTACACCTTC
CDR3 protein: CASRGRGYGYTF

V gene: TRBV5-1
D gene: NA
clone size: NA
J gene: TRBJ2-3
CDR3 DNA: TGCGCCAGCAGCTTGGTGGCGGATAGTGTAGGCACAGATACGCAGTATTTT
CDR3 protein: CASSLVADSVGTDTQYF

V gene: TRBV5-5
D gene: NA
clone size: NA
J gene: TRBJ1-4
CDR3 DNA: TGTGCCAGCAGCCAGGGACATCCGTCCACTGACTTTAATGAAAAACTGTTTTTT
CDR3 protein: CASSQGHPSTDFNEKLFF

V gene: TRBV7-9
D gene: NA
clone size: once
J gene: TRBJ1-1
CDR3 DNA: TGTGCCAGCAGCTTAGTTCGGGACACAGGCACTGAAGCTTTCTTT
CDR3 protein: CASSLVRDTGTEAFF

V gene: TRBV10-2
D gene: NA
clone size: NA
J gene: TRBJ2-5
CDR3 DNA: TGCGCCAGCAGTGGGACAGATGGAGAGACCCAGTACTTC
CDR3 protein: CASSGTDGETQYF

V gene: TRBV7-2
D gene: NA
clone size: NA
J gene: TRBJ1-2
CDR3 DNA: TGTGCCCACGACCGAGGCTATGGCTACACCTTC
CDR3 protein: CAHDRGYGYTF

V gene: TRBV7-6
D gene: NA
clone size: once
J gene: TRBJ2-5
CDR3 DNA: TGTGCCAGCAGCTCCCCGTGGGGCGGACAAGAGACCCAGTACTTC
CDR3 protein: CASSSPWGGQETQYF

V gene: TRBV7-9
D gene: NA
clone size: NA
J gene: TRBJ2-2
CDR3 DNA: TGTGCCAGCAGCGCCCCATGGAGGAACGACGGGGAGCTGTTTTTT
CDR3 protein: CASSAPWRNDGELFF

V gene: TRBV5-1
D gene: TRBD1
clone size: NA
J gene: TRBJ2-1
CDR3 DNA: TGCGCCAGCAGCACGGGACAGGGAGTATACAATGAGCAGTTCTTC
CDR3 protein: CASSTGQGVYNEQFF

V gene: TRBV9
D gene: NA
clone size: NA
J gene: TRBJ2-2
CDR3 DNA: TGTGCCAGCAGCGTCCCCCTCACCGGGGAGCTGTTTTTT
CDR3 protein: CASSVPLTGELFF

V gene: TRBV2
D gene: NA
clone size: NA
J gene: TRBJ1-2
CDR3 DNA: TGTGCCAGCAGTGAAGGGGCAGGCGCTAAGTATGGCTACACCTTC
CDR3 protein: CASSEGAGAKYGYTF

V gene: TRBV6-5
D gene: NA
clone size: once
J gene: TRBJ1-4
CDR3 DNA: TGTGCCAGCACTTACTCCCGACGAACCGACTATGAAAAACTGTTTTTT
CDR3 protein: CASTYSRRTDYEKLFF

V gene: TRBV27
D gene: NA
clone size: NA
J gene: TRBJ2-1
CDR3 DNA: TGTGCCGTTTTAGGGAGCTCCTACAATGAGCAGTTCTTC
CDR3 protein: CAVLGSSYNEQFF

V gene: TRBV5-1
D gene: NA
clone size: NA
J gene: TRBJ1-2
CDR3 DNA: TGCGCCAGCAGCTTGGGGGATCGAGGGGGTTATGGCTACACCTTC
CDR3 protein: CASSLGDRGGYGYTF

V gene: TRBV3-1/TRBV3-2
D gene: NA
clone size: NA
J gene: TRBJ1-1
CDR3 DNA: TGTGCCAGCAGCCTTTACGGAGACACTGAAGCTTTCTTT
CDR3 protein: CASSLYGDTEAFF

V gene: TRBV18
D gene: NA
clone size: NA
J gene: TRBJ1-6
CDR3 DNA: TGTGCCAGCTCACGTCAGGAAGTTAATTCACCCCTCCACTTT
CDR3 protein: CASSRQEVNSPLHF

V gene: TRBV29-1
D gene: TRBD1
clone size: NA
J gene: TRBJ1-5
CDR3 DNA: TGCAGCGGAGGGACAGGGAAAAATCAGCCCCAGCATTTT
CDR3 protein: CSGGTGKNQPQHF

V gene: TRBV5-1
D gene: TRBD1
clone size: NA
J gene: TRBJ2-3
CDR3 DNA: TGCGCCAGCAAGCCTGGACCGGGGACAGGGTCAGATACGCAGTATTTT
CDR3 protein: CASKPGPGTGSDTQYF

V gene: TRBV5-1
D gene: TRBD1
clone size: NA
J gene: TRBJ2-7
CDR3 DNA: TGCGCCAGCAGCTTAGAGGGGGCCCTCTCCTACGAGCAGTACTTC
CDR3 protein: CASSLEGALSYEQYF

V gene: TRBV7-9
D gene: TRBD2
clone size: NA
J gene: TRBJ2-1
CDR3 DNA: TGTGCCAGCAGCTTAGGCCTAGCGGCCTCCTACAATGAGCAGTTCTTC
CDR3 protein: CASSLGLAASYNEQFF

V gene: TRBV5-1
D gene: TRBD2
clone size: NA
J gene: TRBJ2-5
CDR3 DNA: TGCGCCAGCAGCTTGGGTAGCGGGGGGGCCGGGGGCCAAGAGACCCAGTACTTC
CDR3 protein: CASSLGSGGAGGQETQYF

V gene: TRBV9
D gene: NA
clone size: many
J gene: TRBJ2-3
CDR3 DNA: TGTGCCAGCAGCTTACCGGACAGCAAAGATACGCAGTATTTT
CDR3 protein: CASSLPDSKDTQYF

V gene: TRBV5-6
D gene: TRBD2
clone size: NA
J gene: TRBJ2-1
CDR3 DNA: TGTGCCAGCAGCGGATTAGCGGGGAGCTCCTACAATGAGCAGTTCTTC
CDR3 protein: CASSGLAGSSYNEQFF

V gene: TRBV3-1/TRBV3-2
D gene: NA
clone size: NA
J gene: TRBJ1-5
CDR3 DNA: TGTGCCAGCAGCCAAGATCCGGGGGGCGGTCAGCCCCAGCATTTT
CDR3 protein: CASSQDPGGGQPQHF

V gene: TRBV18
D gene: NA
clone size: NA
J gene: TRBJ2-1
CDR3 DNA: TGTGCCAGCTCACCACGTACCCTAACCGGGACAGGGTGGAGGCGGGGGGGCCGTGGTGAGCAGTTCTTC
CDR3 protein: CASSPRTLTGTGWRRGGRGEQFF

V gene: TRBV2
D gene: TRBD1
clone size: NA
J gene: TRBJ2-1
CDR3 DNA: TGTGCCATCCACAGTGGGGACAGGGCCTACAATGAGCAGTTCTTC
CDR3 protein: CAIHSGDRAYNEQFF

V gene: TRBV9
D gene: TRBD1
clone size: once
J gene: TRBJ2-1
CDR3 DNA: TGTGCCAGCAGCGCCACAGGGGGTCCCTACAATGAGCAGTTCTTC
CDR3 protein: CASSATGGPYNEQFF

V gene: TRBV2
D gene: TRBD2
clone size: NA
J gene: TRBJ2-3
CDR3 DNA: TGTGCCAGCAGGGGAACGGGACTACTCACAGATACGCAGTATTTT
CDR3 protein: CASRGTGLLTDTQYF

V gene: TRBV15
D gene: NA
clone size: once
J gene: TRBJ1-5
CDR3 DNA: TGTGCCACCAGCAGGGACGGACAGAATCTCAAGCAGCCCCAGCATTTT
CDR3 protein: CATSRDGQNLKQPQHF

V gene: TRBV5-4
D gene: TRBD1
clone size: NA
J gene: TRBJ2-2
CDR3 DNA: TGTGCCAGCAGTTTTTTTCCAGGGGGCTCAGGTGCCGGGGAGCTGTTTTTT
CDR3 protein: CASSFFPGGSGAGELFF

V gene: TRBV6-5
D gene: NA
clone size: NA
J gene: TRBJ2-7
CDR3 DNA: TGTGCCAGCAGCGCCCTAGGCGGGGCTAGCTACGAGCAGTACTTC
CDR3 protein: CASSALGGASYEQYF

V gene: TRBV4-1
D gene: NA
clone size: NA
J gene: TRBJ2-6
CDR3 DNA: TGCGCCAGCAGCCAAGATGGTCGGGACACCGGCTCTGGGGCCAACGTCCTGACTTTC
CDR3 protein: CASSQDGRDTGSGANVLTF

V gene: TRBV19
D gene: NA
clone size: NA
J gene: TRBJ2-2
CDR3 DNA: TGTGCCAGTAGTTTTGACAGGACCGGGGAGCTGTTTTTT
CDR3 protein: CASSFDRTGELFF

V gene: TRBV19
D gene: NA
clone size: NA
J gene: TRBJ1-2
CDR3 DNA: TGTGCCACATCACCAGGGATCGACTATGGCTACACCTTC
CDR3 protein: CATSPGIDYGYTF

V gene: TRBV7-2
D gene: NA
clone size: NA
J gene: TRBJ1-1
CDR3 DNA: TGTGCCAGCAGCTATTACCGGGACAAGGGATTTGAAGCTTTCTTT
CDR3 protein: CASSYYRDKGFEAFF

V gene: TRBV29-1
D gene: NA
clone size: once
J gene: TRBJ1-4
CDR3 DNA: TGCAGCGTTGAAGTAACTTTCGATGAAAAACTGTTTTTT
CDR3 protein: CSVEVTFDEKLFF